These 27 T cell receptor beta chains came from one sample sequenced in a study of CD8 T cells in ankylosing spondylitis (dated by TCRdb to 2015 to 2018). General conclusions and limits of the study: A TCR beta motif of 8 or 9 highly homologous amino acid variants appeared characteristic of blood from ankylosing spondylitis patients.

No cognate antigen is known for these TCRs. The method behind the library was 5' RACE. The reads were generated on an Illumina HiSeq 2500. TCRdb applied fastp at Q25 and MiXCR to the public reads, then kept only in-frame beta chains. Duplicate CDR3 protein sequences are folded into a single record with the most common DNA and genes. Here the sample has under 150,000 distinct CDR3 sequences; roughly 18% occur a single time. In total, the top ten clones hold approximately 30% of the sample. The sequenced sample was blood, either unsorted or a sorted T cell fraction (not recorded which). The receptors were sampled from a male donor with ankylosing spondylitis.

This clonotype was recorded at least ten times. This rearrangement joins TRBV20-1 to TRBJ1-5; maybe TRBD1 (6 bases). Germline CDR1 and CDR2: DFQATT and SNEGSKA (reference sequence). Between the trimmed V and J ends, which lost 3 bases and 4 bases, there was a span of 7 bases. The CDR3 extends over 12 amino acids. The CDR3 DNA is TGCAGTGCTAGGGACAGTAATCAGCCCCAGCATTTT. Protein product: CSARDSNQPQHF.

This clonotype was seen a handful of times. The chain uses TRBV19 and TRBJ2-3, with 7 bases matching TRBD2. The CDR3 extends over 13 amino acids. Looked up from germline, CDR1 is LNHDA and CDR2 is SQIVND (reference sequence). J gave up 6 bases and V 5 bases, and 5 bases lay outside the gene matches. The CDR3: CASSPVRGDTQYF. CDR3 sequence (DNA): TGTGCCAGTAGTCCCGTGCGGGGGGATACGCAGTATTTT.

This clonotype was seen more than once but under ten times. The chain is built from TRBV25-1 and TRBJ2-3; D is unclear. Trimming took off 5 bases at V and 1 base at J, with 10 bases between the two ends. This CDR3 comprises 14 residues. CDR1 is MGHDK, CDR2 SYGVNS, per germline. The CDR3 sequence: CASSSRRGTDTQYF. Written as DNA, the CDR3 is TGTGCCAGCAGTTCCCGCCGGGGCACAGATACGCAGTATTTT.

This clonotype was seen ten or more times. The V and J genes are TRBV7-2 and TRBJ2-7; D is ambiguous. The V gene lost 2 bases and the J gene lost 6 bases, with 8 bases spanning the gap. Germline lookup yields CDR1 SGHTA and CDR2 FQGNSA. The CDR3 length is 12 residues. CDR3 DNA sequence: TGTGCCAGCAGCTTATACGGGTTCGAGCAGTACTTC. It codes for CASSLYGFEQYF.

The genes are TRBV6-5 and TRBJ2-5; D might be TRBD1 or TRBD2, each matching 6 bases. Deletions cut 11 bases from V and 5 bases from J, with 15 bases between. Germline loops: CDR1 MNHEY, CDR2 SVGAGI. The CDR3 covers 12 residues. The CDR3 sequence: CASSGAEETQYF. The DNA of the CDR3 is TGTGCCTCATCGGGGGCCGAGGAGACCCAGTACTTC.

The CDR3 loop is CASSEIYNEQFF. CDR3 nucleotide sequence: TGTGCCAGCAGTGAAATATACAATGAGCAGTTCTTC. The chain is built from TRBV25-1 and TRBJ2-1; D gene unclear. The ends were cut back, 2 bases at V and 4 bases at J, with 3 bases in the middle. The germline V gene has CDR1 MGHDK and CDR2 SYGVNS. The CDR3 loop spans 12 amino acids.

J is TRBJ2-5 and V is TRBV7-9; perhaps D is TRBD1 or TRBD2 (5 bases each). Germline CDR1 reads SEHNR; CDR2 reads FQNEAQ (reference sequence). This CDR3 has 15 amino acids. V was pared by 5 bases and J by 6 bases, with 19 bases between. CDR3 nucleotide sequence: TGTGCCAGCAGCCCCCCGGGGCTCGGCTTGAAGACCCAGTACTTC. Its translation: CASSPPGLGLKTQYF.

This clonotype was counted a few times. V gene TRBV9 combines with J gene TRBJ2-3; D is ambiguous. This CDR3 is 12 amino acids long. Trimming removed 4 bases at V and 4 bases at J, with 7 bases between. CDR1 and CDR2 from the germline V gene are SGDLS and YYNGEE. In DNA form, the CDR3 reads TGTGCCAGCAGCCTTAAGGCAGATACGCAGTATTTT. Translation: CASSLKADTQYF.

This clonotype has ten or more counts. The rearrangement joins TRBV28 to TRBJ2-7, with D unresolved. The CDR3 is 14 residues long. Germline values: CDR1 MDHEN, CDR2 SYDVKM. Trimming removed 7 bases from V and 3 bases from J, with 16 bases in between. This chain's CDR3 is CASKSGQSNYEQYF. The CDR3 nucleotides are TGTGCCAGCAAGAGTGGGCAGTCAAACTACGAGCAGTACTTC.

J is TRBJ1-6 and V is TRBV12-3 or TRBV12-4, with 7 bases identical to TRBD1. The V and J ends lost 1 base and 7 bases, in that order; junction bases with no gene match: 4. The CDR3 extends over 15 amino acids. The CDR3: CASSLEGARNSPLHF. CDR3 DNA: TGTGCCAGCAGTTTAGAGGGGGCCAGGAATTCACCCCTCCACTTT.

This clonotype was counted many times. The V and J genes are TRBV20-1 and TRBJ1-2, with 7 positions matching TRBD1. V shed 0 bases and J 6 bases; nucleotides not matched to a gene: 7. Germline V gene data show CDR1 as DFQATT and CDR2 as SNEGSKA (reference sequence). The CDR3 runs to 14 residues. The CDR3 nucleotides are TGCAGTGCTAGAGATCCGGGAACAGGGGATGGCTACACCTTC. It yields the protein CSARDPGTGDGYTF.

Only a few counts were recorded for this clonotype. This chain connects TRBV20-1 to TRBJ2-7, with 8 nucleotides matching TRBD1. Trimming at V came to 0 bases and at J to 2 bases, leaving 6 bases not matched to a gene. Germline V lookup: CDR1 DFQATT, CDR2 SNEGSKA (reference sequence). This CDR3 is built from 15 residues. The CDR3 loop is CSARDWTGPPYEQYF. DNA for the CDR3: TGCAGTGCTAGAGACTGGACAGGGCCCCCCTACGAGCAGTACTTC.

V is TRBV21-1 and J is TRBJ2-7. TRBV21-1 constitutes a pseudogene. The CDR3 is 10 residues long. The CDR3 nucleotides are TGTGCCAGCAGCGACAACGAGCAGTACTTC. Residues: CASSDNEQYF.

This CDR3 reads CASSLDTGTQPQHF. The CDR3 nucleotides are TGTGCCAGCAGCTTAGATACAGGGACCCAGCCCCAGCATTTT. This chain uses TRBV7-6 with TRBJ1-5; TRBD1 is a possible D gene (6 bases). V lost 1 base and J lost 7, with 11 bases in between. Germline CDR1 and CDR2: SGHVS and FNYEAQ. This CDR3 has 14 amino acids.

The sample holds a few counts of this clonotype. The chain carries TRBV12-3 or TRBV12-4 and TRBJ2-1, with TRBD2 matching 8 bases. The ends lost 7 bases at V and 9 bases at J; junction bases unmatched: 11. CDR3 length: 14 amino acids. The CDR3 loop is CASTGTRVVGEQFF. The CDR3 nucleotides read TGTGCCAGCACCGGGACTAGGGTTGTGGGTGAGCAGTTCTTC.

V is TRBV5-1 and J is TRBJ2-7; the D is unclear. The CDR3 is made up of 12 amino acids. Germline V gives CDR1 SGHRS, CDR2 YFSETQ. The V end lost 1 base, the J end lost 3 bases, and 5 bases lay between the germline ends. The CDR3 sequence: CASSLNNYEQYF. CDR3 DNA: TGCGCCAGCAGCTTGAACAACTACGAGCAGTACTTC. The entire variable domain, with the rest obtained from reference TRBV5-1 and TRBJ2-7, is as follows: KAGVTQTPRYLIKTRGQQVTLSCSPISGHRSVSWYQQTPGQGLQFLFEYFSETQRNKGNFPGRFSGRQFSNSRSEMNVSTLELGDSALYLCASSLNNYEQYFGPGTRLTVT.

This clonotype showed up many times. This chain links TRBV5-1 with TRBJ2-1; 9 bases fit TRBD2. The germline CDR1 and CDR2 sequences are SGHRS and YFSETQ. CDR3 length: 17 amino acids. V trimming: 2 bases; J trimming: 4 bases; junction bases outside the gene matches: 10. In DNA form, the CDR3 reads TGCGCCAGCAGCTTCGAATTCGCGGGAGGGCCTTACAATGAGCAGTTCTTC. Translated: CASSFEFAGGPYNEQFF. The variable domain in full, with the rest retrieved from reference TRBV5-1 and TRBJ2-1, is KAGVTQTPRYLIKTRGQQVTLSCSPISGHRSVSWYQQTPGQGLQFLFEYFSETQRNKGNFPGRFSGRQFSNSRSEMNVSTLELGDSALYLCASSFEFAGGPYNEQFFGPGTRLTVL.

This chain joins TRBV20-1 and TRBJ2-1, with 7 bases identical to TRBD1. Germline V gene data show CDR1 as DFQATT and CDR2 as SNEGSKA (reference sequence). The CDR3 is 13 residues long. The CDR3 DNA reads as TGCAGACCCACAGGGGTGGGGTACAATGAGCAGTTCTTC. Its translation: CRPTGVGYNEQFF.

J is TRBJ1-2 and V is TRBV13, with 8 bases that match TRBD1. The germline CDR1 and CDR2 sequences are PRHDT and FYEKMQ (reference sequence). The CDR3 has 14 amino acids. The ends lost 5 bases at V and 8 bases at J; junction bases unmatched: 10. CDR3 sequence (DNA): TGTGCCAGCAGCCCTGCGGCAGGGGGCTGGGGCTACACCTTC. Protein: CASSPAAGGWGYTF.

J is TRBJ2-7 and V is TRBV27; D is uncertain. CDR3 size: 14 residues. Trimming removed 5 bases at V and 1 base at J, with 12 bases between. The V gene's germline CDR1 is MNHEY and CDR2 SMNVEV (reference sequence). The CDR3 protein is CASSAETGSYEQYF. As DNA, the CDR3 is TGTGCCAGCAGTGCAGAAACTGGATCCTACGAGCAGTACTTC.

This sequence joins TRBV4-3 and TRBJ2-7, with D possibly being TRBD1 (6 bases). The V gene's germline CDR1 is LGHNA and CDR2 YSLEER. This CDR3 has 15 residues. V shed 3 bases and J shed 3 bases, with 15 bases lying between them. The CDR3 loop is CASSQSRDIFYEQYF. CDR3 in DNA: TGCGCCAGCAGCCAGTCCCGGGACATCTTCTACGAGCAGTACTTC.

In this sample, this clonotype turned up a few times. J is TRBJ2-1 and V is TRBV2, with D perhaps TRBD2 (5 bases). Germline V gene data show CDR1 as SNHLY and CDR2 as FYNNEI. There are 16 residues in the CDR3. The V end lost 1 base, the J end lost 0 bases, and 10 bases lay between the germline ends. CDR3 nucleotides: TGTGCCAGCAGTGAAGGGAGGCCGAGCTCCTACAATGAGCAGTTCTTC. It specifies CASSEGRPSSYNEQFF.

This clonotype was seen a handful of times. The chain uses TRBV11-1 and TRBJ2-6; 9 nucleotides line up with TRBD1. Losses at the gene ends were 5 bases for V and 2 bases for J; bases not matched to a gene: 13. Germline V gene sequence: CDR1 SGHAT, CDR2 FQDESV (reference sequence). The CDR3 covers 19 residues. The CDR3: CASSLEITGTGTGANVLTF. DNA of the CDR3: TGTGCCAGCAGCCTTGAAATAACCGGGACAGGGACTGGGGCCAACGTCCTGACTTTC.

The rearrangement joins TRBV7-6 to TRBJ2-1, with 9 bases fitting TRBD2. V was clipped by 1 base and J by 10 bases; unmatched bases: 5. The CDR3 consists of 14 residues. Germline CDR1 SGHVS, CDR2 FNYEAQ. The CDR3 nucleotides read TGTGCCAGCAGCTTAGGCGCTAGCGGGGCAGAGCAGTTCTTC. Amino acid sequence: CASSLGASGAEQFF.

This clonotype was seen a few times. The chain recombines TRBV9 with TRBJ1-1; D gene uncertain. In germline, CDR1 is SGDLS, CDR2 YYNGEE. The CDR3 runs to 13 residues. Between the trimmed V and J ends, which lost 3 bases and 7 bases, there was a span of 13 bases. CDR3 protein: CASSGPAGGEAFF. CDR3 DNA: TGTGCCAGCAGCGGACCCGCGGGCGGTGAAGCTTTCTTT.

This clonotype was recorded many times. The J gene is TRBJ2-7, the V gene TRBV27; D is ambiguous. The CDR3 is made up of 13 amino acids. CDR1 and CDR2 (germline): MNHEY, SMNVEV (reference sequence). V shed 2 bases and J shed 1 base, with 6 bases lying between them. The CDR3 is CASSLGDSYEQYF. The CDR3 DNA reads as TGTGCCAGCAGTTTAGGTGATTCCTACGAGCAGTACTTC.

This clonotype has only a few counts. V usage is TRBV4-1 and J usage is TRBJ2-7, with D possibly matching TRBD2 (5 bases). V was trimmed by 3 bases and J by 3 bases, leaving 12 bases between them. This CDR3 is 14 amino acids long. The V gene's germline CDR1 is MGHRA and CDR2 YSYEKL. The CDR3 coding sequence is TGCGCCAGCAGCCACCGGGAAAAAGGCTACGAGCAGTACTTC. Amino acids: CASSHREKGYEQYF.